This T cell receptor beta chain was profiled in a study of blood T cell repertoires in COVID-19. Study-level background: PBMCs, B-cell-depleted T cells, or T cells were the source of the cDNA or gDNA that made up the material.

Produced via immunoSEQ multiplex PCR; TCRdb's table is partial and in-frame only. The sample consists of 100,000 to 150,000 clones, 75% to 90% of them appearing once. Looked up from germline, CDR1 is SNHLY and CDR2 is FYNNEI. This CDR3 has 19 residues. J lost 8 bases, V lost 2 bases, and 16 bases had no gene match. The genes are TRBV2 and TRBJ2-3; 13 bases match TRBD2. The sequenced sample was peripheral blood. The receptor's source is a man between 60 and 70 years old with COVID-19, enrolled during active disease. This chain's CDR3 is CASSERGTGLAGERGTQYF. In DNA, the CDR3 is TGTGCCAGCAGTGAACGGGGGACCGGACTAGCGGGGGAGAGGGGTACGCAGTATTTT.